This T cell receptor (beta chain) was recovered during a study of sequential checkpoint blockade in melanoma. Study details: Maintenance nivolumab came after either treatment sequence.

TCRdb's table, derived via immunoSEQ multiplex PCR, lists solely in-frame clones and lacks some. This sample has approximately 31,000 clones, with 80% to 90% found just once. Treatment here: randomized to nivolumab then ipilimumab (arm A) or the reverse (arm B). No patient had prior DNA-damaging chemotherapy. From thawed PBMCs, live CD3+CD8+ cells negative for CD19 and CD56 were sorted. This CDR3 is built from 15 residues. The germline gives CDR1 SGHRS, CDR2 YFSETQ. V gave up 0 bases and J gave up 8 bases, with 15 bases separating them. The sequence was obtained from a human donor with melanoma. The source was CD8+ T cells sorted from blood (inferred from file names), collected from a patient given nivolumab and ipilimumab in sequence. The gene calls are TRBV5-1 and TRBJ2-1, with a possible D match to TRBD2 (6 bases). CDR3 region: CASSLGWTNLDEQFF. The CDR3 DNA follows: TGCGCCAGCAGCTTGGGATGGACTAACCTGGATGAGCAGTTCTTC.